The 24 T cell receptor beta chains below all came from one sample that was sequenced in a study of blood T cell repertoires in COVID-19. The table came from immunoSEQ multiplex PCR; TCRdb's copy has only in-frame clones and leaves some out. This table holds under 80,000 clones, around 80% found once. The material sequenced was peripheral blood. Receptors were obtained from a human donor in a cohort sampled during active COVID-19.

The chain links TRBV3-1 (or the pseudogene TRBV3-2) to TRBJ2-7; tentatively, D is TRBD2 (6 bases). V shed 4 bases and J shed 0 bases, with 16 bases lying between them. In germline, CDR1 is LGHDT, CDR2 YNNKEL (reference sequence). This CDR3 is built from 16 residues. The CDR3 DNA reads TGTGCCAGCAGCCCCTGGGGGACTTTCAGCTCCTACGAGCAGTACTTC. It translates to CASSPWGTFSSYEQYF.

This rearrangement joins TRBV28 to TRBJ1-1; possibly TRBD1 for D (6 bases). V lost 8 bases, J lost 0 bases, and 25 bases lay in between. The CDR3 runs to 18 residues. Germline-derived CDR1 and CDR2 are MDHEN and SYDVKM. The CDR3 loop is CASVPLELKDSMNTEAFF. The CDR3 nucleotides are TGTGCCAGCGTTCCTCTCGAATTAAAGGACAGCATGAACACTGAAGCTTTCTTT.

CDR3 region: CASTPGRVAGKKETQYF. In DNA, the CDR3 is TGTGCCAGCACCCCTGGGAGGGTAGCGGGTAAAAAAGAGACCCAGTACTTC. The chain recombines TRBV28 with TRBJ2-5; TRBD2 aligns across 7 bases. The CDR3 runs to 17 residues. V gave up 7 bases and J gave up 3 bases; unmatched junction bases: 17. Germline V gene lookup returns CDR1 MDHEN and CDR2 SYDVKM. Supplemented by reference TRBV28 and TRBJ2-5, the full variable domain reads DVKVTQSSRYLVKRTGEKVFLECVQDMDHENMFWYRQDPGLGLRLIYFSYDVKMKEKGDIPEGYSVSREKKERFSLILESASTNQTSMYLCASTPGRVAGKKETQYFGPGTRLLVL.

CDR3 sequence reads: CASSIDRGITNEKLFF. DNA of the CDR3: TGTGCCAGCAGCATAGACAGGGGAATAACTAATGAAAAACTGTTTTTT. This chain connects TRBV7-2 to TRBJ1-4; 8 positions agree with TRBD1. The V and J ends lost 5 bases and 1 base, in that order; junction bases with no gene match: 6. CDR3 length: 16 residues. CDR1 is SGHTA and CDR2 is FQGNSA in the germline V gene.

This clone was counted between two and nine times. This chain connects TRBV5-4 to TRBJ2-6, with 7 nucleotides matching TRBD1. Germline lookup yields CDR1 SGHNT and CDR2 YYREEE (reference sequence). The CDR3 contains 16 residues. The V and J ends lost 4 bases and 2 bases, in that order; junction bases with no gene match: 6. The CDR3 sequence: CASSIQGNAGANVLTF. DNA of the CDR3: TGTGCCAGCAGCATACAGGGGAATGCTGGGGCCAACGTCCTGACTTTC.

The CDR3 sequence: CAWSVDTYNSPLHF. The DNA for the CDR3 is TGTGCCTGGAGTGTGGACACGTATAATTCACCCCTCCACTTT. This chain connects TRBV30 to TRBJ1-6; tentative D call: TRBD1 (5 bases). Germline assignment: CDR1 GTSNPN and CDR2 SVGIG (reference sequence). Trimming shortened V by 0 bases and J by 4 bases, and 7 bases separated the two germline ends. The CDR3 spans 14 residues.

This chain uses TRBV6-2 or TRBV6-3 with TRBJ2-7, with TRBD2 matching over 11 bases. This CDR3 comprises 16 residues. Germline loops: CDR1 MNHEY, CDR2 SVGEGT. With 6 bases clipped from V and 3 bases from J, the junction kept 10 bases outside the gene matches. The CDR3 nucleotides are TGTGCCAGCAGCCGGCAACCGGGACTAGCGGTCTACGAGCAGTACTTC. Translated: CASSRQPGLAVYEQYF.

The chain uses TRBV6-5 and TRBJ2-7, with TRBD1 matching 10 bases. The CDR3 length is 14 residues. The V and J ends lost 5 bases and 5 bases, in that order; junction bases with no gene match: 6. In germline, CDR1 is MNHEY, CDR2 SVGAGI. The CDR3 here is CASSRTGGANEQYF. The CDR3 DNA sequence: TGTGCCAGCAGTCGGACAGGGGGTGCCAACGAGCAGTACTTC.

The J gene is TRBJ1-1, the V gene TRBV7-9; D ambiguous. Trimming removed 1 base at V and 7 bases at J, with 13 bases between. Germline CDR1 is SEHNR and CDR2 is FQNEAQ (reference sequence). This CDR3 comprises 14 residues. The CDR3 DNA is TGTGCCAGCAGCTTAGAGGGTCGGACTGGTGAAGCTTTCTTT. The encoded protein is CASSLEGRTGEAFF.

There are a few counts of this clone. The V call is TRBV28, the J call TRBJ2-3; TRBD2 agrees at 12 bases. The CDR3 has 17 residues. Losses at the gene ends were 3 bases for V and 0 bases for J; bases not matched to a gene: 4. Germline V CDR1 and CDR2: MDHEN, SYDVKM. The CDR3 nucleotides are TGTGCCAGCAGTTTGAGGACTAGCGGGACTAGCACAGATACGCAGTATTTT. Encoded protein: CASSLRTSGTSTDTQYF.

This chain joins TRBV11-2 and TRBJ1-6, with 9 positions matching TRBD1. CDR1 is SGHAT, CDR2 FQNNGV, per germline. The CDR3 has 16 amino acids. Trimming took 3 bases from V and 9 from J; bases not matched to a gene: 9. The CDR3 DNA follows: TGTGCCAGCAGCTTTCCACCGGGACAGGGAATTTCACCCCTCCACTTT. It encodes CASSFPPGQGISPLHF.

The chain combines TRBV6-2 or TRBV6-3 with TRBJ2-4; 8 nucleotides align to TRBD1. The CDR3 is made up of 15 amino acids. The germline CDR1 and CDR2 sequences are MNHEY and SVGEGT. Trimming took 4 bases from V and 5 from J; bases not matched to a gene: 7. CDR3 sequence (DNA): TGTGCCAGCAGTTTGGGCAGGGGGCCCCAAAACATTCAGTACTTC. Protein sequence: CASSLGRGPQNIQYF.

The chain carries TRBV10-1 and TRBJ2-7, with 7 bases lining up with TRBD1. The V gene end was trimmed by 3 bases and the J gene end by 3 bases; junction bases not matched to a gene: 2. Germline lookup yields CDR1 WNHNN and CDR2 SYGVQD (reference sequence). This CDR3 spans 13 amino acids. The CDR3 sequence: CASSDGDSYEQYF. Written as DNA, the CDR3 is TGCGCCAGCAGTGACGGGGACAGCTACGAGCAGTACTTC.

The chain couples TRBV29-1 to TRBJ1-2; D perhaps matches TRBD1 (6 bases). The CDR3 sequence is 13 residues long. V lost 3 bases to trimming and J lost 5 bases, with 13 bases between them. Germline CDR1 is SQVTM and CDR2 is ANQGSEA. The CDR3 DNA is TGCAGCGTTGAGGGGGCGCTTGGGTATGGCTACACCTTC. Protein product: CSVEGALGYGYTF. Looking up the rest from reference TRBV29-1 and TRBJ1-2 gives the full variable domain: SAVISQKPSRDICQRGTSLTIQCQVDSQVTMMFWYRQQPGQSLTLIATANQGSEATYESGFVIDKFPISRPNLTFSTLTVSNMSPEDSSIYLCSVEGALGYGYTFGSGTRLTVV.

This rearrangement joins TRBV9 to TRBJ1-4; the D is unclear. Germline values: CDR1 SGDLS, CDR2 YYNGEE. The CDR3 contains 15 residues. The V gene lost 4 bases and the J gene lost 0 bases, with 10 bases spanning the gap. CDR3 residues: CASSPHGATNEKLFF. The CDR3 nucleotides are TGTGCCAGCAGCCCCCACGGGGCAACTAATGAAAAACTGTTTTTT.

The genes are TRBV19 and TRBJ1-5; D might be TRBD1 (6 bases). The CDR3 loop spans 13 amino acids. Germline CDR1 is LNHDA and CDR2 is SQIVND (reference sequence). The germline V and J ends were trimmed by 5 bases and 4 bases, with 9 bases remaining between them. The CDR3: CASSPQGNQPQHF. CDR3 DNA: TGTGCCAGTAGTCCCCAGGGGAATCAGCCCCAGCATTTT.

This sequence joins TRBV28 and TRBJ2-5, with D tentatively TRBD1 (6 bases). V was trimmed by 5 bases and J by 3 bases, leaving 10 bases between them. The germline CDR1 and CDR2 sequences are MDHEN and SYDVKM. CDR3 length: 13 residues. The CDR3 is CASSRRTEETQYF. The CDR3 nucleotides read TGTGCCAGCAGTCGACGGACAGAAGAGACCCAGTACTTC. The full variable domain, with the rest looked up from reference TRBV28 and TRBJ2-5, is DVKVTQSSRYLVKRTGEKVFLECVQDMDHENMFWYRQDPGLGLRLIYFSYDVKMKEKGDIPEGYSVSREKKERFSLILESASTNQTSMYLCASSRRTEETQYFGPGTRLLVL.

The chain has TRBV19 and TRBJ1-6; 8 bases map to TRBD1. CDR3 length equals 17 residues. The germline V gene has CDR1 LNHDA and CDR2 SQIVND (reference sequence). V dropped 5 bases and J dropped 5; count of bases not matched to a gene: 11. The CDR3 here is CASSSPPDRADNSPLHF. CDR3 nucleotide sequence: TGTGCCAGTAGTTCCCCGCCGGACAGGGCGGATAATTCACCCCTCCACTTT.

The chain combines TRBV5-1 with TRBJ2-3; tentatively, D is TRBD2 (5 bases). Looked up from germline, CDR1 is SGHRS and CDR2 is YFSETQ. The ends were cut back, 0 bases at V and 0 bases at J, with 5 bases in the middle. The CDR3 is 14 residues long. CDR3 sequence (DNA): TGCGCCAGCAGCTTGGCGGGGAGCACAGATACGCAGTATTTT. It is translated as CASSLAGSTDTQYF.

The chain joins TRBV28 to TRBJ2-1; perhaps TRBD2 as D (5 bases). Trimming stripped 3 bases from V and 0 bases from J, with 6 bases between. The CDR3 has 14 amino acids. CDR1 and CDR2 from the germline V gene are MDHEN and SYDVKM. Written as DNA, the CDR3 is TGTGCCAGCAGTTTGGGGAGCTCCTACAATGAGCAGTTCTTC. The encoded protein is CASSLGSSYNEQFF.

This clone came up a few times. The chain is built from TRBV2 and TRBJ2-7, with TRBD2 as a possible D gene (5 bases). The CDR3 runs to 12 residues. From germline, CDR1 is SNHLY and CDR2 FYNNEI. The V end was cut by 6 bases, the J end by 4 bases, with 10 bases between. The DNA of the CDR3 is TGTGCCAGCAGGGGAGAAGGGTACGAGCAGTACTTC. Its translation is CASRGEGYEQYF.

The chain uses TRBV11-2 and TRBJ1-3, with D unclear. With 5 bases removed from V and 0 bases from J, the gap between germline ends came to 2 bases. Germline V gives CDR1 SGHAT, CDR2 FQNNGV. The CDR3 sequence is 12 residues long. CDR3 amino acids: CASSHSGNTIYF. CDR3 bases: TGTGCCAGCAGCCACTCTGGAAACACCATATATTTT. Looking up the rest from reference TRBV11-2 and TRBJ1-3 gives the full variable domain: EAGVAQSPRYKIIEKRQSVAFWCNPISGHATLYWYQQILGQGPKLLIQFQNNGVVDDSQLPKDRFSAERLKGVDSTLKIQPAKLEDSAVYLCASSHSGNTIYFGEGSWLTVV.

The CDR3 nucleotides read TGTGCCAGCAGCGAAGATACGGGTTCCGGGGCCAACGTCCTGACTTTC. It specifies CASSEDTGSGANVLTF. The V gene is TRBV25-1, the J gene TRBJ2-6; no clear D. Germline CDR1 reads MGHDK; CDR2 reads SYGVNS. The CDR3 length is 16 residues. V was clipped by 6 bases and J by 4 bases, with 16 bases between them.

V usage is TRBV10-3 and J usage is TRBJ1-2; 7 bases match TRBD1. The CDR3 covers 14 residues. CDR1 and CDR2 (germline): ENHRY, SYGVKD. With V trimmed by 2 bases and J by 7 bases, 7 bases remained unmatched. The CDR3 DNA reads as TGTGCCATCAGTGAGCGGGGCGGGACAGCTGGCTACACCTTC. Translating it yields CAISERGGTAGYTF.